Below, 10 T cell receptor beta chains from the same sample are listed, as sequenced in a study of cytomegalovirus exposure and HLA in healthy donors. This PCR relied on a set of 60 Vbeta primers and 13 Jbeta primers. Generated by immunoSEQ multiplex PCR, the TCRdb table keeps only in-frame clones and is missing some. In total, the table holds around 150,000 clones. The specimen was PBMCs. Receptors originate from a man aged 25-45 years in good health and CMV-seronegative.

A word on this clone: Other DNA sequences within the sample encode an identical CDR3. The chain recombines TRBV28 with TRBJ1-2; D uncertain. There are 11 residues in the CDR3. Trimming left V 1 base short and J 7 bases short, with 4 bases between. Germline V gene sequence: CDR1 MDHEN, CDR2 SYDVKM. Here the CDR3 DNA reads TGTGCCAGCAGTTTATCCCGTGGCTACACCTTC. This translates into CASSLSRGYTF.

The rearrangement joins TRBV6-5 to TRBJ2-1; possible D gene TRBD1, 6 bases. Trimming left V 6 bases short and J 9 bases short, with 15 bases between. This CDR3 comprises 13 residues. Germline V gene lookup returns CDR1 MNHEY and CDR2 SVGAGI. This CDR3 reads CASSGTTEVEQFF. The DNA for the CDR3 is TGTGCCAGCAGCGGGACAACGGAGGTTGAGCAGTTCTTC.

In nucleotides, the CDR3 is TGTGCCAGCAGCCCTCCCGGGGGGGCCTACGAGCAGTACTTC. It is translated as CASSPPGGAYEQYF. The rearrangement uses TRBV6-6 and TRBJ2-7; 8 bases are shared with TRBD2. There are 14 residues in the CDR3. V was clipped by 6 bases and J by 2 bases; unmatched bases: 6. CDR1 and CDR2 (germline): MNHNY, SVGAGI (reference sequence).

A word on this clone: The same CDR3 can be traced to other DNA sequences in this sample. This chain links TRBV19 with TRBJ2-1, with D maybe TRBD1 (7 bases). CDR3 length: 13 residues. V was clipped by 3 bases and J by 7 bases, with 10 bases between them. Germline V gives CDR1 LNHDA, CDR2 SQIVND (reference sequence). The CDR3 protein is CASSISGGNEQFF. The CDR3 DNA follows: TGTGCCAGTAGTATTTCAGGGGGGAATGAGCAGTTCTTC.

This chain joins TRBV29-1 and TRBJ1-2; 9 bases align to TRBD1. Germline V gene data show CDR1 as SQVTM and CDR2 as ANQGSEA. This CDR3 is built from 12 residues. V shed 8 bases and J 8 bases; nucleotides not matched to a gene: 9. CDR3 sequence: CSTQGQGSGYTF. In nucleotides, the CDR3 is TGCAGCACACAGGGACAGGGAAGCGGCTACACCTTC.

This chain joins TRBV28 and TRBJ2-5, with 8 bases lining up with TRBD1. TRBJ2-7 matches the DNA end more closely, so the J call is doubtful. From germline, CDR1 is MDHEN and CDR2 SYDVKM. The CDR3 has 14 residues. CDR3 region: CASSRGQDRYEQYF. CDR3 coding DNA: TGTGCCAGCAGTAGGGGACAGGATAGGTACGAGCAGTACTTC.

This CDR3 is CASSLGRTVGYEQYF. The CDR3 DNA is TGCGCCAGCAGCTTGGGCCGGACAGTTGGCTACGAGCAGTACTTC. The chain is built from TRBV5-1 and TRBJ2-7; tentatively, D is TRBD1 (6 bases). The CDR3 length is 15 residues. CDR1 is SGHRS and CDR2 is YFSETQ in the germline V gene. Deletions cut 0 bases from V and 3 bases from J, with 13 bases between.

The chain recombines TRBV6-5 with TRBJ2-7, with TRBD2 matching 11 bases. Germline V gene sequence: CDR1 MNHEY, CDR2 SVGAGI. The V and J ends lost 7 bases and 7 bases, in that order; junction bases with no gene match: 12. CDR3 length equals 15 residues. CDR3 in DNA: TGTGCCAGCACCTTTACTAGCGGGAGAGGAGGTGAGCAGTACTTC. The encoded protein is CASTFTSGRGGEQYF.

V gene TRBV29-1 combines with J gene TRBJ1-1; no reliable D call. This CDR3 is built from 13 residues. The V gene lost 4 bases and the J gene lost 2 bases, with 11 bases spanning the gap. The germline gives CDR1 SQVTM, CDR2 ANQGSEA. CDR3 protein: CSVARIDNTEAFF. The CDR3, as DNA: TGCAGCGTTGCCCGAATAGATAACACTGAAGCTTTCTTT. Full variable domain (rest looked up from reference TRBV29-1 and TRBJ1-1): SAVISQKPSRDICQRGTSLTIQCQVDSQVTMMFWYRQQPGQSLTLIATANQGSEATYESGFVIDKFPISRPNLTFSTLTVSNMSPEDSSIYLCSVARIDNTEAFFGQGTRLTVV.

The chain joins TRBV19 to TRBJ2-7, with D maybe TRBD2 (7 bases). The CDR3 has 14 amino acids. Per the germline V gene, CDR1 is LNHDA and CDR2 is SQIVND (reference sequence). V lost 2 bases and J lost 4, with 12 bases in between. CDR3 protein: CASSISGTRYEQYF. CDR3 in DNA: TGTGCCAGTAGTATAAGCGGGACACGTTACGAGCAGTACTTC.